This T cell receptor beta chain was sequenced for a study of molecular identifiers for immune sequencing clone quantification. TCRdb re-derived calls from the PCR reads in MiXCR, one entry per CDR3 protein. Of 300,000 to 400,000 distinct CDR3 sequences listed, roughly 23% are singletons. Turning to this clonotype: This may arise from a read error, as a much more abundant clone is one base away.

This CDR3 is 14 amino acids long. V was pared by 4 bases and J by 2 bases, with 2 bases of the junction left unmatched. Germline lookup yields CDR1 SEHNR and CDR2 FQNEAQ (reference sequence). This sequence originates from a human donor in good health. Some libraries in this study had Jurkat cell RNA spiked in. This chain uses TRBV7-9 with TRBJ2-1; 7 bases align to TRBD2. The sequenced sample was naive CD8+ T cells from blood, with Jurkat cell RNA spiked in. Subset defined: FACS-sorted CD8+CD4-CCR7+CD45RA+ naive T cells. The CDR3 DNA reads TGTGCCAGCAGCTGGGGGGGGGCCTACAATGAGCAGTTCTTC. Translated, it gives CASSWGGAYNEQFF. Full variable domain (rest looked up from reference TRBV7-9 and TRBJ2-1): DTGVSQNPRHKITKRGQNVTFRCDPISEHNRLYWYRQTLGQGPEFLTYFQNEAQLEKSRLLSDRFSAERPKGSFSTLEIQRTEQGDSAMYLCASSWGGAYNEQFFGPGTRLTVL.